These 25 T cell receptor beta chains were sequenced from one sample in a study of blood T cell repertoires in COVID-19. Assay used: immunoSEQ multiplex PCR; TCRdb lists only in-frame clones, some missing. The profile shows about 300,000 clones, around 87% of them singletons. Sequenced: peripheral blood. These receptors were obtained from a woman between 40 and 55 years old who had recovered from COVID-19.

This clone was counted a single time. The chain couples TRBV3-1 (or the pseudogene TRBV3-2) to TRBJ2-7, with TRBD2 matching over 9 bases. This CDR3 has 14 amino acids. The J segment lost 9 bases and the V segment lost 2 bases, leaving 8 bases of the junction unmatched. Germline V gene data show CDR1 as LGHDT and CDR2 as YNNKEL (reference sequence). The CDR3 loop is CASSQWGGGAVQYF. CDR3 in DNA: TGTGCCAGCAGCCAATGGGGCGGGGGGGCCGTGCAGTACTTC.

This sequence joins TRBV29-1 and TRBJ1-1, with 10 bases lining up with TRBD1. V was clipped by 7 bases and J by 5 bases; unmatched bases: 1. CDR1 is SQVTM and CDR2 is ANQGSEA in the germline V gene. The CDR3 is 11 residues long. The CDR3 loop is CSAGQGTEAFF. DNA for the CDR3: TGCAGCGCGGGACAGGGGACTGAAGCTTTCTTT.

This chain joins TRBV9 and TRBJ1-6; 9 positions agree with TRBD1. Germline V gene sequence: CDR1 SGDLS, CDR2 YYNGEE. The CDR3 covers 15 residues. With V trimmed by 0 bases and J by 10 bases, 5 bases remained unmatched. DNA for the CDR3: TGTGCCAGCAGCGTAGACAGGGGGCAAAACTCACCCCTCCACTTT. Its translation: CASSVDRGQNSPLHF.

The chain is built from TRBV19 and TRBJ1-1; maybe TRBD1 (6 bases). The V end lost 5 bases, the J end lost 4 bases, and 20 bases lay between the germline ends. Germline V lookup: CDR1 LNHDA, CDR2 SQIVND (reference sequence). The CDR3 is made up of 16 amino acids. CDR3 amino acids: CASSYKHNREITEAFF. The CDR3 nucleotides are TGTGCCAGTAGTTATAAACACAACAGGGAAATCACTGAAGCTTTCTTT.

The rearrangement joins TRBV19 to TRBJ2-1, with D possibly matching TRBD2 (7 bases). This CDR3 spans 13 amino acids. The germline gives CDR1 LNHDA, CDR2 SQIVND (reference sequence). Trimming shortened V by 10 bases and J by 9 bases, and 19 bases separated the two germline ends. Here the CDR3 reads CATSWGGAGEQFF. CDR3 DNA: TGTGCCACCTCGTGGGGGGGGGCGGGTGAGCAGTTCTTC.

This clone was observed a handful of times. The chain recombines TRBV6-1 with TRBJ2-7, with D unclear. The V end was cut by 0 bases, the J end by 3 bases, with 9 bases between. The CDR3 loop spans 14 amino acids. Germline values: CDR1 MNHNS, CDR2 SASEGT. The CDR3 here is CASSEADQVYEQYF. CDR3 sequence (DNA): TGTGCCAGCAGTGAAGCGGATCAGGTCTACGAGCAGTACTTC.

The chain is built from TRBV12-5 and TRBJ2-1, with D tentatively TRBD1 (6 bases). The germline V gene encodes CDR1 LGHNT and CDR2 FRNRAP. V was clipped by 2 bases and J by 3 bases, with 11 bases between them. CDR3 length equals 15 residues. DNA of the CDR3: TGTGCTAGTGGTTTGCAAACAGGGTACTACAATGAGCAGTTCTTC. The encoded protein is CASGLQTGYYNEQFF.

This clone was counted between two and nine times. The chain employs TRBV3-1 (or the pseudogene TRBV3-2) and TRBJ2-7; 9 bases align to TRBD1. Germline V CDR1 and CDR2: LGHDT, YNNKEL (reference sequence). The CDR3 extends over 14 amino acids. Trimming removed 8 bases from V and 0 bases from J; junction bases left unmatched: 5. The CDR3 DNA is TGTGCCAGCTCACGGACAGGGGACTCCTACGAGCAGTACTTC. This encodes CASSRTGDSYEQYF.

The V gene is TRBV9, the J gene TRBJ2-3; D remains ambiguous. The CDR3 is 12 residues long. CDR1 is SGDLS and CDR2 is YYNGEE in the germline V gene. Trimming cost V 7 bases and J 4 bases, with 10 bases left between them. CDR3 protein: CASSPGSDTQYF. The CDR3 region has the DNA TGTGCCAGCTCCCCCGGGTCAGATACGCAGTATTTT.

The rearrangement joins TRBV9 to TRBJ2-3, with 8 bases that match TRBD2. Looked up from germline, CDR1 is SGDLS and CDR2 is YYNGEE. V was clipped by 0 bases and J by 8 bases; unmatched bases: 5. The CDR3 length is 14 residues. The CDR3 region is CASSVAGGPSTQYF. The CDR3 DNA follows: TGTGCCAGCAGCGTAGCGGGGGGGCCCAGTACGCAGTATTTT. The variable domain in full, completed from reference TRBV9 and TRBJ2-3, reads DSGVTQTPKHLITATGQRVTLRCSPRSGDLSVYWYQQSLDQGLQFLIQYYNGEERAKGNILERFSAQQFPDLHSELNLSSLELGDSALYFCASSVAGGPSTQYFGPGTRLTVL.

This chain joins TRBV7-9 and TRBJ2-5, with D possibly TRBD1 on 6 matching bases. Between the trimmed V and J ends, which lost 6 bases and 4 bases, there was a span of 12 bases. The CDR3 length is 13 residues. Germline V lookup: CDR1 SEHNR, CDR2 FQNEAQ (reference sequence). The CDR3 DNA is TGTGCCAGCAGAAAGGGACAAAGAGAGACCCAGTACTTC. It encodes CASRKGQRETQYF.

The J gene is TRBJ1-2, the V gene TRBV4-1; D unclear. Trimming took off 0 bases at V and 2 bases at J, with 19 bases between the two ends. The CDR3 spans 18 residues. Looked up from germline, CDR1 is MGHRA and CDR2 is YSYEKL. CDR3: CASSQEGSGTAINYGYTF. CDR3 DNA: TGCGCCAGCAGCCAAGAGGGTAGTGGAACAGCCATCAACTATGGCTACACCTTC.

This chain connects TRBV2 to TRBJ2-5, with TRBD2 as a possible D gene (6 bases). Deletions cut 6 bases from V and 12 bases from J, with 14 bases between. CDR3 size: 11 residues. Germline V gives CDR1 SNHLY, CDR2 FYNNEI. CDR3 in amino acids: CASSLRRGKYF. CDR3 sequence (DNA): TGTGCCAGCAGCCTCCGGAGGGGCAAGTACTTC.

The chain uses TRBV12-1 and TRBJ1-1. TRBV12-1 has pseudogene status. This CDR3 region has 14 residues. The DNA of the CDR3 is TGTGCCAGCAGCAAGGAGGGGATGAACACTGAAGCTTTCTTT. Amino acids: CASSKEGMNTEAFF.

The chain combines TRBV6-5 with TRBJ1-5; 7 positions agree with TRBD1. The germline V gene has CDR1 MNHEY and CDR2 SVGAGI. The CDR3 covers 15 residues. J was trimmed by 1 base and V by 6 bases; bases with no gene match: 6. CDR3 in DNA: TGTGCCAGCAGCCGGACAGGTTGGAGCAATCAGCCCCAGCATTTT. Translated: CASSRTGWSNQPQHF.

The rearrangement joins TRBV5-4 to TRBJ1-2; 8 nucleotides match TRBD1. Germline values: CDR1 SGHNT, CDR2 YYREEE (reference sequence). The CDR3 runs to 12 residues. The junction had 5 bases not matched to a gene; V was cut back by 9 bases and J by 4 bases. CDR3 in amino acids: CATQGALYGYTF. The DNA for the CDR3 is TGTGCCACCCAGGGGGCTCTCTATGGCTACACCTTC.

The V call is TRBV5-8, the J call TRBJ2-7, with 7 bases matching TRBD1. CDR1 and CDR2 (germline): SGHTS, YDEGEE. V shed 0 bases and J 2 bases; nucleotides not matched to a gene: 5. CDR3 length equals 15 residues. CDR3 DNA: TGTGCCAGCAGCTTGGGAGGGGGCCCCACCTACGAGCAGTACTTC. Translated, it gives CASSLGGGPTYEQYF.

This sequence joins TRBV19 and TRBJ1-2; D may be TRBD1 (5 bases). The CDR3 has 12 residues. V lost 9 bases and J lost 9, with 17 bases in between. Germline CDR1 LNHDA, CDR2 SQIVND (reference sequence). The CDR3 here is CASSGHPRSYTF. The CDR3 bases are TGTGCCAGCTCTGGACACCCACGGAGCTACACCTTC.

J is TRBJ2-2 and V is TRBV5-1, with 10 bases lining up with TRBD2. The CDR3 totals 18 residues. Germline CDR1 SGHRS, CDR2 YFSETQ. V shed 1 base, J shed 3 bases, and the junction held 9 bases outside the gene matches. The chain's CDR3 is CASSLSASGGPHTGELFF. The CDR3 DNA reads as TGCGCCAGCAGCTTGAGTGCTAGCGGGGGCCCCCACACCGGGGAGCTGTTTTTT.

This chain connects TRBV29-1 to TRBJ1-2; 11 bases are shared with TRBD1. The CDR3 is 17 residues long. Trimming cost V 6 bases and J 4 bases; bases outside gene matches: 16. CDR1 is SQVTM and CDR2 is ANQGSEA in the germline V gene. The chain's CDR3 is CSVGPDRGPQKAYGYTF. In DNA, the CDR3 is TGCAGCGTGGGGCCGGACAGGGGGCCCCAAAAAGCCTATGGCTACACCTTC.

This clone was recorded a few times. The chain uses TRBV5-1 and TRBJ1-1; 7 nucleotides align to TRBD1. This CDR3 spans 15 amino acids. The trim removed 4 bases at V and 1 base at J, leaving 7 bases unmatched. Per germline, CDR1 SGHRS and CDR2 YFSETQ. CDR3 nucleotides: TGCGCCAGCAGCACAGCCGGGACAGCGAACACTGAAGCTTTCTTT. Protein product: CASSTAGTANTEAFF.

V and J are TRBV2 and TRBJ2-1, with a weak D call TRBD2 (7 bases). Trimming took off 3 bases at V and 4 bases at J, with 13 bases between the two ends. From germline, CDR1 is SNHLY and CDR2 FYNNEI. The CDR3 spans 15 residues. DNA for the CDR3: TGTGCCAGCAGTGAGCGGGGGCCACCTTACAATGAGCAGTTCTTC. Protein sequence: CASSERGPPYNEQFF.

V is TRBV5-1 and J is TRBJ1-5; 10 bases line up with TRBD1. The CDR3 runs 15 residues. Unmatched junction bases numbered 5, after V lost 5 bases and J lost 3 bases. Germline assignment: CDR1 SGHRS and CDR2 YFSETQ. The CDR3 nucleotides read TGCGCCAGCAGAGAAGGGACAGGGGTCAATCAGCCCCAGCATTTT. The encoded protein is CASREGTGVNQPQHF.

The gene calls are TRBV23-1 and TRBJ1-2; D perhaps matches TRBD1 (5 bases). TRBV23-1 is classed as an ORF, of uncertain function. The CDR3 sequence is 15 residues long. Trimming removed 1 base from V and 4 bases from J, with 13 bases in between. The CDR3 DNA follows: TGCGCCAGCAGTCAATTTGGCAGGGTCATCTATGGCTACACCTTC. Protein: CASSQFGRVIYGYTF.

The V gene is TRBV5-6, the J gene TRBJ2-2; possibly TRBD2 for D (7 bases). Germline-derived CDR1 and CDR2 are SGHDT and YYEEEE. Trimming cost V 6 bases and J 4 bases, with 13 bases left between them. This CDR3 spans 14 amino acids. The CDR3 is CASNRGGGTGELFF. In nucleotides, the CDR3 is TGTGCCAGCAACCGAGGGGGGGGCACCGGGGAGCTGTTTTTT. The full variable domain, completed using reference TRBV5-6 and TRBJ2-2, is DAGVTQSPTHLIKTRGQQVTLRCSPKSGHDTVSWYQQALGQGPQFIFQYYEEEERQRGNFPDRFSGHQFPNYSSELNVNALLLGDSALYLCASNRGGGTGELFFGEGSRLTVL.